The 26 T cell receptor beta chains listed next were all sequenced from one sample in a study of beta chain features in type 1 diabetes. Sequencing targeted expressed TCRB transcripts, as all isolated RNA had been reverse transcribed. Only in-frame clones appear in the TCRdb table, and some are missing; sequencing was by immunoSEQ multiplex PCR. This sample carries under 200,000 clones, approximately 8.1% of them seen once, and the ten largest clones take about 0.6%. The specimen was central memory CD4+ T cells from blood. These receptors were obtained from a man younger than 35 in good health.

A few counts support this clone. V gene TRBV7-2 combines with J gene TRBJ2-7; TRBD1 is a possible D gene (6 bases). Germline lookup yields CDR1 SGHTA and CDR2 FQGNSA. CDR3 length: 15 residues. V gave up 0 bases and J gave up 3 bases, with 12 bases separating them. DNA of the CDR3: TGTGCCAGCAGCTTAGCGACGCAGACAGGCTACGAGCAGTACTTC. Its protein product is CASSLATQTGYEQYF. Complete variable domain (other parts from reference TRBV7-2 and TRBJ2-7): GAGVSQSPSNKVTEKGKDVELRCDPISGHTALYWYRQSLGQGLEFLIYFQGNSAPDKSGLPSDRFSAERTGGSVSTLTIQRTQQEDSAVYLCASSLATQTGYEQYFGPGTRLTVT.

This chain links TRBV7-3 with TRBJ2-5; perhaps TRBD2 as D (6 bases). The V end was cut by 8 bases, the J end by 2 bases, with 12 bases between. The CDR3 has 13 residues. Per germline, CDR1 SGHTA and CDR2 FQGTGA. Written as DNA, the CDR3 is TGTGCCAGCTCCCTTGGGACTCAAGAGACCCAGTACTTC. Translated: CASSLGTQETQYF. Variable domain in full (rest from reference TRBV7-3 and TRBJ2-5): GAGVSQTPSNKVTEKGKYVELRCDPISGHTALYWYRQSLGQGPEFLIYFQGTGAADDSGLPNDRFFAVRPEGSVSTLKIQRTERGDSAVYLCASSLGTQETQYFGPGTRLLVL.

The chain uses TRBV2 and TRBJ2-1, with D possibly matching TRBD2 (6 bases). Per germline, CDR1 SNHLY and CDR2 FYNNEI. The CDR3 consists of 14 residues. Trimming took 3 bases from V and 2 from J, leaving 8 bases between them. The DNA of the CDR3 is TGTGCCAGCAGTGACTGGGGGGCCTACAATGAGCAGTTCTTC. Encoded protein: CASSDWGAYNEQFF.

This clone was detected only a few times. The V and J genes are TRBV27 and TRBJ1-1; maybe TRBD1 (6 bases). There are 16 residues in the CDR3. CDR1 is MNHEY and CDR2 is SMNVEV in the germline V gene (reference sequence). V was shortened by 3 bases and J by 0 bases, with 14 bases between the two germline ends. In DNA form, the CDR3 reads TGTGCCAGCAGTTTTAAACAGGGAAGTGTGAACACTGAAGCTTTCTTT. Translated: CASSFKQGSVNTEAFF.

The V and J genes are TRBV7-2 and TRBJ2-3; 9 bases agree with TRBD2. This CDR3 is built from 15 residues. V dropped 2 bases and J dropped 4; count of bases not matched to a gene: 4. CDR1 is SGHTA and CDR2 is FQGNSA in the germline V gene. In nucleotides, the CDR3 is TGTGCCAGCAGCTTATTGCGGGGGGGGGCAGATACGCAGTATTTT. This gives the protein CASSLLRGGADTQYF.

The CDR3 region has the DNA TGTGCCAGCAGCTCGTCGACACTAGCGGGAGGTGAGCAGTTCTTC. Translated: CASSSSTLAGGEQFF. V gene TRBV7-2 combines with J gene TRBJ2-1, with 12 bases lining up with TRBD2. This CDR3 has 15 amino acids. CDR1 is SGHTA, CDR2 FQGNSA, per germline. Losses at the gene ends were 4 bases for V and 9 bases for J; bases not matched to a gene: 7.

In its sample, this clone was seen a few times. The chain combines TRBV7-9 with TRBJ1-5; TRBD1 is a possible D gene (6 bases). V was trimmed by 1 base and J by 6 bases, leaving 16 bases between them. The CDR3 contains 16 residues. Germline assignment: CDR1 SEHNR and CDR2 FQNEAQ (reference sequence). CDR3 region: CASSLEGRGRSQPQHF. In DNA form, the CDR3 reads TGTGCCAGCAGCTTAGAGGGCAGGGGACGCTCTCAGCCCCAGCATTTT.

CDR3 amino acids: CAISESNGVTGELFF. The CDR3 nucleotides are TGTGCCATCAGTGAGTCGAACGGGGTCACCGGGGAGCTGTTTTTT. The chain employs TRBV10-3 and TRBJ2-2, with D maybe TRBD2 (5 bases). Germline CDR1 ENHRY, CDR2 SYGVKD. The CDR3 spans 15 residues. V was clipped by 0 bases and J by 4 bases, with 9 bases between them.

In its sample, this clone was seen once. The CDR3 DNA sequence: TGTGCCAGCAGTCGAGAGTTTCCTACCTACGAGCAGTACTTC. Amino acid sequence: CASSREFPTYEQYF. J is TRBJ2-7 and V is TRBV6-1; no clear D gene. The V end lost 5 bases, the J end lost 2 bases, and 13 bases lay between the germline ends. Germline V gene lookup returns CDR1 MNHNS and CDR2 SASEGT. The CDR3 is 14 amino acids.

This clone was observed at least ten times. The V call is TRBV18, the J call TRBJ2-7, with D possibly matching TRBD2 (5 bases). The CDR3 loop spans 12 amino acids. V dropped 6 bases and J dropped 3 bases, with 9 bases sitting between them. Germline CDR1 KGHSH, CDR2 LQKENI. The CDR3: CASSPRGYEQYF. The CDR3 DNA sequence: TGTGCCAGCTCGCCCCGGGGCTACGAGCAGTACTTC.

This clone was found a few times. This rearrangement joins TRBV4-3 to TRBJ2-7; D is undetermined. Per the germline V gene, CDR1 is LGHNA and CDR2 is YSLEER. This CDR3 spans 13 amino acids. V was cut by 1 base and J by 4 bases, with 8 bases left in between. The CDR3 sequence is CASSQVVRYEQYF. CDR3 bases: TGCGCCAGCAGCCAAGTCGTCAGATACGAGCAGTACTTC.

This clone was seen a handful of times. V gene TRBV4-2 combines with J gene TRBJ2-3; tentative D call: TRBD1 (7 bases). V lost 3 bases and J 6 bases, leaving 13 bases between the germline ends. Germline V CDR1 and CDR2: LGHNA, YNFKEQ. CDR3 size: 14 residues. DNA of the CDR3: TGTGCCAGCAGCCAGCCCCCAGGGGGGGATACGCAGTATTTT. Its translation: CASSQPPGGDTQYF.

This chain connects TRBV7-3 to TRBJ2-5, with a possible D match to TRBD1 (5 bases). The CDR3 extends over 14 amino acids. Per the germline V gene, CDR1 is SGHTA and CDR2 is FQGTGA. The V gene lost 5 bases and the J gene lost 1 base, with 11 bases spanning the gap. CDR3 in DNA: TGTGCCAGCAGCCCAACCAGGGCCCAAGAGACCCAGTACTTC. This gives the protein CASSPTRAQETQYF.

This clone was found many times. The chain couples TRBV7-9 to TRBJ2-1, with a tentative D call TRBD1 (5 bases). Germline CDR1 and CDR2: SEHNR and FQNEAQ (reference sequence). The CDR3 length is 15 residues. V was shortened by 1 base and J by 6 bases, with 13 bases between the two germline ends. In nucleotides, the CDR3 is TGTGCCAGCAGCTTAGGTTCGGGCAGGGTCAATGAGCAGTTCTTC. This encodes CASSLGSGRVNEQFF.

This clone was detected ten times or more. CDR3 sequence reads: CASSPVGGKETQYF. The CDR3 bases are TGTGCCAGCAGCCCCGTCGGGGGGAAAGAGACCCAGTACTTC. This chain connects TRBV4-2 to TRBJ2-5; 7 bases agree with TRBD2. CDR3 length equals 14 residues. The junction had 5 bases not matched to a gene; V was cut back by 4 bases and J by 3 bases. CDR1 and CDR2 (germline): LGHNA, YNFKEQ.

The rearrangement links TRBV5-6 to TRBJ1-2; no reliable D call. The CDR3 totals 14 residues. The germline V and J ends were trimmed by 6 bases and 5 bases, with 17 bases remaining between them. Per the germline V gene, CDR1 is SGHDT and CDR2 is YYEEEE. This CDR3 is CASIVRGEIYGYTF. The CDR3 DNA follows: TGTGCCAGCATCGTCCGGGGAGAGATTTATGGCTACACCTTC.

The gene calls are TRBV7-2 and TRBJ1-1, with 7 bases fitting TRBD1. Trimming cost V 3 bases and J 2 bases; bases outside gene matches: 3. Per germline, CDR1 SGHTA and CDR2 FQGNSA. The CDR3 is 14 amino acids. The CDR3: CASSLGQLNTEAFF. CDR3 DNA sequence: TGTGCCAGCAGCTTGGGACAGCTAAACACTGAAGCTTTCTTT.

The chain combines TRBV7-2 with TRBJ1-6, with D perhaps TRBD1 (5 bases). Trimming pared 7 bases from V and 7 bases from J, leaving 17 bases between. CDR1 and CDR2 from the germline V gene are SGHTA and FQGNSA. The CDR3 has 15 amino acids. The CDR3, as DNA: TGTGCCAGCAAGATTAGGCGGGACGGAAATTCACCCCTCCACTTT. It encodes CASKIRRDGNSPLHF. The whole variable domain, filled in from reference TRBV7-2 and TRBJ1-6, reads GAGVSQSPSNKVTEKGKDVELRCDPISGHTALYWYRQSLGQGLEFLIYFQGNSAPDKSGLPSDRFSAERTGGSVSTLTIQRTQQEDSAVYLCASKIRRDGNSPLHFGNGTRLTVT.

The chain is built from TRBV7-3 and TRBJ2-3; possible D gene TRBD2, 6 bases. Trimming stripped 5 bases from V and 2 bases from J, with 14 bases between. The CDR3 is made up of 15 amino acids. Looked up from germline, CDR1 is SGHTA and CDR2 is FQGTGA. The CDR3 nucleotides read TGTGCCAGCAGCCCCTGGAGGGAGGCCACAGATACGCAGTATTTT. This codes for CASSPWREATDTQYF.

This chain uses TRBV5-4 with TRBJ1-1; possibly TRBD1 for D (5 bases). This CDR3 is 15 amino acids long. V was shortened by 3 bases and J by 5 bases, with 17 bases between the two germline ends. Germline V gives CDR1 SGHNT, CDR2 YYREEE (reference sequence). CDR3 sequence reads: CASSWGGRERTEAFF. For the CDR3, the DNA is TGTGCCAGCAGCTGGGGCGGCAGGGAAAGGACTGAAGCTTTCTTT.

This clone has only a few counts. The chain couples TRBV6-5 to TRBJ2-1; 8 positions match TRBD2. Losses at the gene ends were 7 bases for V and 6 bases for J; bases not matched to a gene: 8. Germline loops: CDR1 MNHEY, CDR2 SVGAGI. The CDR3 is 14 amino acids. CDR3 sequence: CASMPSGPINEQFF. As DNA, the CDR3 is TGTGCCAGCATGCCTAGCGGGCCCATCAATGAGCAGTTCTTC.

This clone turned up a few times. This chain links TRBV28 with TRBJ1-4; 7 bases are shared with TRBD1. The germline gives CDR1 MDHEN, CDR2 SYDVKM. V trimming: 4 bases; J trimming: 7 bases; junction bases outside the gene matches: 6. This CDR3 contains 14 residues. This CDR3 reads CASSYQRTGEKLFF. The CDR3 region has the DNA TGTGCCAGCAGTTACCAGAGGACAGGTGAAAAACTGTTTTTT.

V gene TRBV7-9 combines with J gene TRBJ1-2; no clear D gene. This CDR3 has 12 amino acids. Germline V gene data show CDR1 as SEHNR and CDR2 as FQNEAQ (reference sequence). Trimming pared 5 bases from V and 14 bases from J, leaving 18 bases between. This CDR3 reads CASSQEADKRTF. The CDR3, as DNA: TGTGCCAGCAGCCAGGAAGCAGATAAGAGAACCTTC. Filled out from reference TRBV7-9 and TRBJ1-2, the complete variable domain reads DTGVSQNPRHKITKRGQNVTFRCDPISEHNRLYWYRQTLGQGPEFLTYFQNEAQLEKSRLLSDRFSAERPKGSFSTLEIQRTEQGDSAMYLCASSQEADKRTFGSGTRLTVV.

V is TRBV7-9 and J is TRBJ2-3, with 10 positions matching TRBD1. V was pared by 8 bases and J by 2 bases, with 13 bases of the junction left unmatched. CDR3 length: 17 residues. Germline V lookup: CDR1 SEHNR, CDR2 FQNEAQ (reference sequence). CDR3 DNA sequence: TGTGCCAGCCGTCCCCGAGGACAGGGGGGTTTCACAGATACGCAGTATTTT. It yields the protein CASRPRGQGGFTDTQYF.

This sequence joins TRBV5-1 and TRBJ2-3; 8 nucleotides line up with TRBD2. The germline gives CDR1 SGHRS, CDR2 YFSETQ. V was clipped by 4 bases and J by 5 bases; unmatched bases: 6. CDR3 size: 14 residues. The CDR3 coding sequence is TGCGCCAGCAGCCTGCGGGGGGATAAAGATACGCAGTATTTT. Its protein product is CASSLRGDKDTQYF.

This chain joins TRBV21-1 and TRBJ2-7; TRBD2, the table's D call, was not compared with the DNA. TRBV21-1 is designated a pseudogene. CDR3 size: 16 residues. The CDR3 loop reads CASSAKTSGPGGEQYF. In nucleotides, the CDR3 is TGTGCCAGCAGCGCCAAGACTAGCGGCCCCGGGGGGGAGCAGTACTTC.